This T cell receptor beta chain was obtained from a study of T cells in Graves' hyperthyroidism and ophthalmopathy. Germline CDR1 is GTSNPN and CDR2 is SVGIG (reference sequence). The CDR3 is made up of 14 amino acids. In regard to this clonotype: Antigen: not known. Given a much more abundant clone one base away, this may be a read error.

Study-wide points: Appearing also in blood were most of the thyroid clonotypes expanded above 0.001. Before onset, ophthalmopathy was predicted by the model a median around 6 months earlier.

Uncontrolled infection, other autoimmune disease, pregnancy or lactation excluded patients. Based on clinical symptoms, serum thyroxine and TRAb, thyroid ultrasound and orbital computed tomography, diagnoses were reached. Amplification targeted TCR beta CDR3 regions from RNA transcripts. Using the HTBI primer set, a first-round RT-PCR was run on the TCR CDR3. MiXCR was run by TCRdb on the multiplex PCR reads, yielding one entry per CDR3 protein. The sample lists about 560,000 distinct CDR3 sequences; roughly 17% were seen once. The source of this sequence is a woman aged 18 to 35 with Graves' hyperthyroidism. Sequencing was carried out using blood. The chain links TRBV30 to TRBJ2-7, with 7 bases aligning to TRBD2. Written as DNA, the CDR3 is TGTGCCTGGAGTTACTCTAGCGGACCCTACGAGCGGTACTTC. This sequence encodes CAWSYSSGPYERYF.